One and the same sample provided the 9 T cell receptor beta chains below, sequenced in a study of shared clonotypes between healthy human individuals. The assay was immunoSEQ multiplex PCR, and TCRdb's table has in-frame clones only and misses some. Of around 180,000 clones detected, over 85% appear once; the ten largest clones hold 0.067%. The sequenced sample consisted of naive CD4+ T cells sorted from blood. As to subset: CD45RA+ positively selected. The receptor set was obtained from a woman aged 30 to 39 in good health.

The rearrangement joins TRBV7-2 to TRBJ2-5; TRBD2 matches at 8 bases. The CDR3 runs 15 residues. Losses at the gene ends were 5 bases for V and 2 bases for J; bases not matched to a gene: 7. Germline CDR1 and CDR2: SGHTA and FQGNSA. The chain's CDR3 is CASSLRTSQQETQYF. The CDR3 nucleotides are TGTGCCAGCAGCCTGCGGACTAGCCAACAAGAGACCCAGTACTTC.

The chain couples TRBV2 to TRBJ2-7, with TRBD2 identical over 10 bases. CDR3 length: 14 amino acids. J lost 12 bases, V lost 1 base, and 9 bases had no gene match. Germline V gene sequence: CDR1 SNHLY, CDR2 FYNNEI. The CDR3 bases are TGTGCCAGCAGTGAAGGTACTAGCGGGACGCCTTGGTACTTC. Its translation is CASSEGTSGTPWYF.

This rearrangement joins TRBV14 to TRBJ2-1, with 7 bases lining up with TRBD2. Germline CDR1 reads SGHDN; CDR2 reads FVKESK. The V segment lost 3 bases and the J segment 0 bases; nucleotides outside the gene matches: 23. The length of the CDR3 is 22 residues. The CDR3 DNA reads as TGTGCCAGCAGCCATGGCTATCAAAAGCGGGAAGGGGTTGCTAGCTCCTACAATGAGCAGTTCTTC. It encodes CASSHGYQKREGVASSYNEQFF.

The V and J genes are TRBV6-5 and TRBJ2-7; 10 nucleotides line up with TRBD1. The CDR3 is made up of 15 amino acids. The germline V gene has CDR1 MNHEY and CDR2 SVGAGI. V was clipped by 2 bases and J by 3 bases; unmatched bases: 4. CDR3 sequence reads: CASSYLGQGRYEQYF. The CDR3 DNA sequence: TGTGCCAGCAGTTACCTGGGACAGGGGCGCTACGAGCAGTACTTC.

This chain connects TRBV6-1 to TRBJ2-3; tentative D call: TRBD1 (6 bases). The CDR3 is made up of 15 amino acids. Germline V gives CDR1 MNHNS, CDR2 SASEGT. V was pared by 5 bases and J by 2 bases, with 14 bases between. As DNA, the CDR3 is TGTGCCAGCAGTTCTAGGCGGACAGACACAGATACGCAGTATTTT. Translating gives CASSSRRTDTDTQYF.

J is TRBJ1-2 and V is TRBV4-1; possibly TRBD1 for D (5 bases). The V gene lost 1 base and the J gene lost 3 bases, with 12 bases spanning the gap. Germline assignment: CDR1 MGHRA and CDR2 YSYEKL. The CDR3 is 15 amino acids. CDR3 amino acids: CASSQARGDDYGYTF. The CDR3 DNA sequence: TGCGCCAGCAGCCAAGCAAGGGGAGACGACTATGGCTACACCTTC.

This chain connects TRBV11-2 to TRBJ1-1, with D perhaps TRBD1 (5 bases). The germline gives CDR1 SGHAT, CDR2 FQNNGV. V dropped 0 bases and J dropped 5 bases, with 10 bases sitting between them. There are 14 residues in the CDR3. The DNA of the CDR3 is TGTGCCAGCAGCTTAGATGGGGGAGGAACTGAAGCTTTCTTT. It translates to CASSLDGGGTEAFF.

CDR3 in DNA: TGTGCCAGCAGCCAAGAAAAACAGAGCTCTGGGGCCAACGTCCTGACTTTC. Amino acids: CASSQEKQSSGANVLTF. V gene TRBV14 combines with J gene TRBJ2-6; D remains ambiguous. The CDR3 spans 17 residues. V shed 0 bases and J shed 0 bases, with 9 bases lying between them. CDR1 SGHDN and CDR2 FVKESK come from the germline V gene.

The chain couples TRBV7-2 to TRBJ1-1; D is ambiguous. The CDR3 has 13 residues. V dropped 0 bases and J dropped 5 bases, with 7 bases sitting between them. CDR1 is SGHTA and CDR2 is FQGNSA in the germline V gene. The CDR3 bases are TGTGCCAGCAGCTTAGCGGGGTTAACTGAAGCTTTCTTT. Translation: CASSLAGLTEAFF.